This TCR beta chain was sequenced in a study of blood T cell repertoires in COVID-19. A single count supports this clone. Study processing details: Counts of nucleated cells, estimated from reference gene primer amplification, were obtained. Repertoires were generated with immunoSEQ multiplex PCR, while TCRdb's copy carries only in-frame clones and drops some. V and J calls and clone size follow that table, whereas D and trimming were derived from the DNA. The sample includes approximately 120,000 clones, approximately 90% of them seen just once. Germline assignment: CDR1 SGHRS and CDR2 YFSETQ. V was shortened by 1 base and J by 4 bases, with 11 bases between the two germline ends. This CDR3 has 14 residues.

The chain couples TRBV5-1 to TRBJ1-1, with D perhaps matching TRBD1 (5 bases). This sequence was found in a human donor in a cohort sampled during active COVID-19. The sample was peripheral blood. The DNA for the CDR3 is TGCGCCAGCAGCTTGCAGGGTATCGGCACTGAAGCTTTCTTT. As protein: CASSLQGIGTEAFF.